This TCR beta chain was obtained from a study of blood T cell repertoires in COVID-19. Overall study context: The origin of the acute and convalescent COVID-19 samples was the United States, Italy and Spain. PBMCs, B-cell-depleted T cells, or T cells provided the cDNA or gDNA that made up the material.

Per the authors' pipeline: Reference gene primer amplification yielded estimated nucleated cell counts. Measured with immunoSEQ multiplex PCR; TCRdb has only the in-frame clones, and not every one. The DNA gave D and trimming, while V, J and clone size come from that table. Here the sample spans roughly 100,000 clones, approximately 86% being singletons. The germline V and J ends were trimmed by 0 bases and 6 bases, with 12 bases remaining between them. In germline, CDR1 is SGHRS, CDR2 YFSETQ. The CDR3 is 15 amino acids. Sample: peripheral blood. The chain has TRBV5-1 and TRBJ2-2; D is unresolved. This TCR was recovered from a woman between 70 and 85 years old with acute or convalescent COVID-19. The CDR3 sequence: CASSLVGYEAGELFF. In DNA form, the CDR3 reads TGCGCCAGCAGCTTGGTAGGCTACGAGGCCGGGGAGCTGTTTTTT.